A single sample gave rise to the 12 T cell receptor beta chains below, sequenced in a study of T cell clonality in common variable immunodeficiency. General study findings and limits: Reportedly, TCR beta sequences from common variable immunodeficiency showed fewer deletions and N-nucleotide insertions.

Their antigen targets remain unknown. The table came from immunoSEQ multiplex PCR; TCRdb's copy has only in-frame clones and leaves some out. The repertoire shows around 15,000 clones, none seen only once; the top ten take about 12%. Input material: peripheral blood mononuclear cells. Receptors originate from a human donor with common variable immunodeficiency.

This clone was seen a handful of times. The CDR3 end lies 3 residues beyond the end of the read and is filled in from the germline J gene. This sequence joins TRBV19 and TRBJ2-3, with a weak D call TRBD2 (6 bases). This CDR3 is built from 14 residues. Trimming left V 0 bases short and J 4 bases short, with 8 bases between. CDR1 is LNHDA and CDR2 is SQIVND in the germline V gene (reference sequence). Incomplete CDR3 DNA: TGTGCCAGTAGTATAGAGGCTAGCGCAGATACG. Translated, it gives CASSIEASADT. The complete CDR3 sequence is CASSIEASADTQYF.

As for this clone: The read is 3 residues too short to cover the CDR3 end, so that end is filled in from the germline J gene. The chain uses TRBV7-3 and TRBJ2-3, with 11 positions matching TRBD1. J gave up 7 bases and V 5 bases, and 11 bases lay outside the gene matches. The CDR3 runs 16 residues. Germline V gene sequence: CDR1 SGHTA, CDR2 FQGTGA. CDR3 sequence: CASSRRGGTGGHTQYF. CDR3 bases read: TGTGCCAGCAGCCGTCGAGGCGGGACAGGGGGTCATACG.

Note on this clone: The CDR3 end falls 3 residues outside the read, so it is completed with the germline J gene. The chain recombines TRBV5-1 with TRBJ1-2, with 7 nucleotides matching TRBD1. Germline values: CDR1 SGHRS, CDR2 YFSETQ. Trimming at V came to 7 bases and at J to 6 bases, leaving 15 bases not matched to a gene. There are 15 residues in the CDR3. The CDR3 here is CASRQTTGTVDGYTF. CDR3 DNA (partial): TGCGCCAGCCGACAAACGACCGGGACAGTGGATGGC.

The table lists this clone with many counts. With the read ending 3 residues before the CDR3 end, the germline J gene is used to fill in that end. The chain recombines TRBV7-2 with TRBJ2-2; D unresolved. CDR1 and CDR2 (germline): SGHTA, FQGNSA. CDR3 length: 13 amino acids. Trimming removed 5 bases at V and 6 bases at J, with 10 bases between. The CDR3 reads CASSPQQSGELFF. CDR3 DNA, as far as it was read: TGTGCCAGCAGCCCACAACAGTCCGGGGAG.

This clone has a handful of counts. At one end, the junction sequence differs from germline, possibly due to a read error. The CDR3 here is CSSSLRGRNEQYF. The CDR3 DNA, read in part, is TGTTCCAGCAGCTTAAGGGGGCGCAACGAG. This chain connects TRBV7-9 to TRBJ2-7; 7 bases align to TRBD1. The read is 3 residues too short to cover the CDR3 end, so that end is filled in from the germline J gene. The CDR3 runs 13 residues. Germline V gene lookup returns CDR1 SEHNR and CDR2 FQNEAQ (reference sequence).

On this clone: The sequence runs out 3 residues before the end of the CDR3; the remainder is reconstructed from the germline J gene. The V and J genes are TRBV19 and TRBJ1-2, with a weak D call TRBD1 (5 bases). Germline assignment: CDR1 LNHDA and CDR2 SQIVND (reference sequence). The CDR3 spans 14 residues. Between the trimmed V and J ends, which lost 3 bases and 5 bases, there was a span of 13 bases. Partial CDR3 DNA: TGTGCCAGTAGTATTTCTTCAGGGTGGTATGGC. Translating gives CASSISSGWYG. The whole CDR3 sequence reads CASSISSGWYGYTF.

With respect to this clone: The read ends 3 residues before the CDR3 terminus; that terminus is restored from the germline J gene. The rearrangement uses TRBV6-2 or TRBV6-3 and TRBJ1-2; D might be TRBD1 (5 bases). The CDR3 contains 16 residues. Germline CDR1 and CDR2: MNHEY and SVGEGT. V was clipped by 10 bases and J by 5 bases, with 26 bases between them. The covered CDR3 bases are TGTGCCACCGGATGGGGCCCCGGTACGCGTGTATATGGC. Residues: CATGWGPGTRVYG. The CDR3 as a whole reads CATGWGPGTRVYGYTF.

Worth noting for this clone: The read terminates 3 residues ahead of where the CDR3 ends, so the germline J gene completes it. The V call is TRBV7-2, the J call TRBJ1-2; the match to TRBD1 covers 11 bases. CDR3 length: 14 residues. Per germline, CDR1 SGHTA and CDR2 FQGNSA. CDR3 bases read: TGTGCCAGCAGCCCGGACAGGGGGCGAGGCGGC. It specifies CASSPDRGRGG. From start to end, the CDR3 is CASSPDRGRGGYTF.

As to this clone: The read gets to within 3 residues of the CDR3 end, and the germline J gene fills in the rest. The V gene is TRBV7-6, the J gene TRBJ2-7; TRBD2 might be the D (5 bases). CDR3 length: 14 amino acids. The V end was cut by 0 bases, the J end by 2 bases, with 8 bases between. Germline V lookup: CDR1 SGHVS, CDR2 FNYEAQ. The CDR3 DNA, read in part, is TGTGCCAGCAGCTTAGCGGACTCGGCCTACGAG. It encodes CASSLADSAYE. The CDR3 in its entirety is CASSLADSAYEQYF.

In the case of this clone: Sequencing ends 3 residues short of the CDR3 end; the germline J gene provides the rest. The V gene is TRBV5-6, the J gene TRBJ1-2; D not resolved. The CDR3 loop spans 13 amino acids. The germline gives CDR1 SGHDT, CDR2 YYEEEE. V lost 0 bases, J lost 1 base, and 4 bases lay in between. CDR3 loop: CASSLANNYGYTF. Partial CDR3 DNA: TGTGCCAGCAGCTTGGCCAATAACTATGGC.

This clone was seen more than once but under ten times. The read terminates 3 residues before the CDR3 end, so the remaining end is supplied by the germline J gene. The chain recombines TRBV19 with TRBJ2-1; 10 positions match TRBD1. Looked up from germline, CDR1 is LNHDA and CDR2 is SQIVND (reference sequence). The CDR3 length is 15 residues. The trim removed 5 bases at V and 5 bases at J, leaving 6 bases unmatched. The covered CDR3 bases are TGTGCCAGTAGTGTAGGGACAGGGGCGCACAATGAG. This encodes CASSVGTGAHNE. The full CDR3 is CASSVGTGAHNEQFF. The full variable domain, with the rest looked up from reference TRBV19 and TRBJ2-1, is DGGITQSPKYLFRKEGQNVTLSCEQNLNHDAMYWYRQDPGQGLRLIYYSQIVNDFQKGDIAEGYSVSREKKESFPLTVTSAQKNPTAFYLCASSVGTGAHNEQFFGPGTRLTVL.

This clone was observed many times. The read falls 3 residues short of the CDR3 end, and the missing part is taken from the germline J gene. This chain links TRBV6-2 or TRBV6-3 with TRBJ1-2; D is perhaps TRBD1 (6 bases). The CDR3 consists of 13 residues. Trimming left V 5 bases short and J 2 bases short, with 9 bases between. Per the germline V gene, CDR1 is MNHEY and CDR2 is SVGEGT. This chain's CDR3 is CASSPQGNYGYTF. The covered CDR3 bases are TGTGCCAGCAGTCCACAGGGAAACTATGGC.